This T cell receptor beta chain appears in the sequencing data of a study of T cells expressing NK-cell markers. Points from the study as a whole: Certain NKG2C+ T cell clones were expanded, and their HCMV specificity remained unclear.

The CDR3 is 13 residues long. The germline gives CDR1 SQVTM, CDR2 ANQGSEA. Turning to this clonotype: The antigen remains unidentified.

TCRdb reanalyzed the 5' RACE reads, giving one entry per CDR3 protein sequence and no DNA. The listing contains 450,000 to 600,000 distinct CDR3 sequences. The clonotype comes from a young man in good health. Sequenced material: blood T cells: a sorted CD56 or NKG2C T cell subset, CD4+ or CD8+ T cells, or bulk PBMC T cells (not recorded which). V usage is TRBV29-1 and J usage is TRBJ1-1. CDR3 in amino acids: CSVVRVGDTEAFF.